Here is one T cell receptor (beta chain) with its context. Its target is unknown. The data stem from a study of shared clonotypes between healthy human individuals. Notes on the study in general: The generation probabilities recorded for non-shared clonotypes fell below those of clonotypes shared by all four donors.

Trimming cost V 6 bases and J 2 bases, with 15 bases left between them. Germline V CDR1 and CDR2: WNHNN, SYGVQD (reference sequence). The CDR3 consists of 15 residues. Produced via immunoSEQ multiplex PCR; TCRdb's table is partial and in-frame only. The sample consists of hundreds of thousands of clones, less than 96% of them appearing once. Specimen: naive CD4+ T cells sorted from blood. Subset in this sample: CD45RA+ positively selected. The source of this sequence is a woman in her twenties or thirties in good health. The J gene is TRBJ2-3, the V gene TRBV10-1, with D perhaps TRBD1 (6 bases). Written as DNA, the CDR3 is TGCGCCAGCAGCCAAGACAGGACGTCCACAGATACGCAGTATTTT. This gives the protein CASSQDRTSTDTQYF.